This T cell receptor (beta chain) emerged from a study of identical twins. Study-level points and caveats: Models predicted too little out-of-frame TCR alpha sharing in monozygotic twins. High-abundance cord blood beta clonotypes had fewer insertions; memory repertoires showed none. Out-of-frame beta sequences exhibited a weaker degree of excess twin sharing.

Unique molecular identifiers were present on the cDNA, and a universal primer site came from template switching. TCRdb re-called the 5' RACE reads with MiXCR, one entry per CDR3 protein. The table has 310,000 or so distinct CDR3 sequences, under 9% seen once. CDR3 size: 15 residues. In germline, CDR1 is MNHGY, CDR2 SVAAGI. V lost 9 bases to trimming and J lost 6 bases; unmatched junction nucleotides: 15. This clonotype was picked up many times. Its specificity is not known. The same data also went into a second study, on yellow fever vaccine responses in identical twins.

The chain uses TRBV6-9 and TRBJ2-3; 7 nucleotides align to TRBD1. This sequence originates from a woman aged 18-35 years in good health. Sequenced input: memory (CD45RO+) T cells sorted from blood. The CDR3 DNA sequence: TGTGCCAGGACGGCTTTTGGGACAGAGGGGGATACGCAGTATTTT. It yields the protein CARTAFGTEGDTQYF.